The rows below give T cell receptor beta chains drawn from one sample of a study of vaccination effects on CD4 cells after COVID-19. Generated by immunoSEQ multiplex PCR, the TCRdb table keeps only in-frame clones and is missing some. The sample lists roughly 27,000 clones, over 60% occurring once. What these receptors recognize is not known. The sequences come from CD4+ T cells from PBMCs cultured with SARS-CoV-2 spike peptides, collected after COVID-19 vaccination. These receptors originate from a human donor who received a COVID-19 vaccine. Some clones in this sample may be carry-over from other donors' samples. Both conserved end residues are part of each CDR3. The order of the fields is D gene, J gene, V gene, clone size, CDR3 DNA, CDR3 protein. D genes are given only for firm matches. Some rows have no size entry. The others give once, few or many, or a class for an expanded clone.

>NA|TRBJ2-5|TRBV7-2|NA
TGTGCCAGCAGCTTAGCGGGGGGCGAAGAGACCCAGTACTTC
CASSLAGGEETQYF
>TRBD1|TRBJ2-1|TRBV4-3|NA
TGCGCCAGCAGCCCAATCGGGACAGACAATGAGCAGTTCTTC
CASSPIGTDNEQFF
>NA|TRBJ2-1|TRBV24-1|NA
TGTGCCGTCGTCGGCGACCCGGGGACCAGCTCCTACAATGAGCAGTTCTTC
CAVVGDPGTSSYNEQFF
>NA|TRBJ2-1|TRBV9|NA
TGTGCCAGCAGCGTAGGAGTTTACAATGAGCAGTTCTTC
CASSVGVYNEQFF
>TRBD2|TRBJ2-5|TRBV15|NA
TGTGCCACCAGCAGTCAAGGACTAGCGGGGGGGTTGGAGACCCAGTACTTC
CATSSQGLAGGLETQYF
>NA|TRBJ2-5|TRBV5-1|NA
TGCGCCAGCATGAATTTCGCGGGGAGCCAAGAGACCCAGTACTTC
CASMNFAGSQETQYF
>NA|TRBJ2-1|TRBV24-1|NA
TGTGCCACCAGTGACAAGGACATGTACTCCTACAATGAGCAGTTCTTC
CATSDKDMYSYNEQFF
>NA|TRBJ2-1|TRBV6-4|NA
TGTGCCAGCAGTACGGGAGACAATGAGCAGTTCTTC
CASSTGDNEQFF
>TRBD1|TRBJ1-6|TRBV29-1|few
TGCAGCGTTCAAATCTCAGGGGGCGATTCACCCCTCCACTTT
CSVQISGGDSPLHF
>NA|TRBJ1-2|TRBV18|NA
TGTGCCAGCTCACCCGACAGTGACTATGGCTACACCTTC
CASSPDSDYGYTF
>NA|TRBJ1-1|TRBV5-8|NA
TGTGCCAGCCCCGGGGGGAACACTGAAGCTTTCTTT
CASPGGNTEAFF
>NA|TRBJ2-3|TRBV12-3/TRBV12-4|NA
TGTGCCAGTAGCGCTAGCACAGATACGCAGTATTTT
CASSASTDTQYF
>NA|TRBJ1-5|TRBV7-2|NA
TGTGCCAGCAGCTTACGGAGTAATCAGCCCCAGCATTTT
CASSLRSNQPQHF
>NA|TRBJ1-4|TRBV6-6|NA
TGTGCCAGCAGTTACTGGGGCGGATCCATACCCGAAAAACTGTTTTTT
CASSYWGGSIPEKLFF
>NA|TRBJ1-1|TRBV6-5|NA
TGTGCCAGCTCCATCGGGACGGTGAACACTGAAGCTTTCTTT
CASSIGTVNTEAFF
>NA|TRBJ2-1|TRBV5-6|NA
TGTGCCAGCATGGGGACCTACAATGAGCAGTTCTTC
CASMGTYNEQFF
>NA|TRBJ2-3|TRBV7-3|NA
TGTGCCAGCAGCTTACGGTCAGGGCCAGATACGCAGTATTTT
CASSLRSGPDTQYF
>NA|TRBJ1-2|TRBV19|NA
TGTGCCAGTGCGACCGTGGGTGGGTTTCGTGGCTACACCTTC
CASATVGGFRGYTF
>TRBD1|TRBJ1-2|TRBV5-1|NA
TGCGCCAGCAGCTTGGAGGCAGGGGGCTATGGCTACACCTTC
CASSLEAGGYGYTF
>TRBD1|TRBJ1-2|TRBV5-5|NA
TGTGCCAGCAGCTTGGTGGACAGGGCTCCTTATGGCTACACCTTC
CASSLVDRAPYGYTF
>NA|TRBJ2-1|TRBV5-1|NA
TGCGCCAGCAGAAGGCAGGACAGATACAATGAGCAGTTCTTC
CASRRQDRYNEQFF
>NA|TRBJ1-1|TRBV2|few
TGTGCCAGCGCAAAAGGGGGAACCACTGAAGCTTTCTTT
CASAKGGTTEAFF
>NA|TRBJ2-3|TRBV5-1|NA
TGCGCCAGCAGCACAGGGGGGGTGGCTGTGGATACGCAGTATTTT
CASSTGGVAVDTQYF
>TRBD1|TRBJ2-2|TRBV5-1|NA
TGCGCCAGCAGCTGGGACAGGGGGTTCGGGGAGCTGTTTTTT
CASSWDRGFGELFF
>NA|TRBJ1-3|TRBV5-1|NA
TGCGCCAGCAGCTGGGGGGTTTCCTCTGGAAACACCATATATTTT
CASSWGVSSGNTIYF
>NA|TRBJ2-2|TRBV19|NA
TGTGCCAGTAGTCCACACAAGGGACGGGACACCGGGGAGCTGTTTTTT
CASSPHKGRDTGELFF
>NA|TRBJ2-3|TRBV5-8|once
TGTGCCAGCAGCTTGGGGTCTGGCAGGGAAGCCACAGATACGCAGTATTTT
CASSLGSGREATDTQYF
>NA|TRBJ1-2|TRBV6-5|NA
TGTGCCAGCAGTCCAGGTGGAGCCAACTATGGCTACACCTTC
CASSPGGANYGYTF
>NA|TRBJ1-2|TRBV5-6|NA
TGTGCCAGCAGCTTCCTGATGACAGCCGACTATGGCTACACCTTC
CASSFLMTADYGYTF
>NA|TRBJ1-5|TRBV27|NA
TGTGCCAGCAGTCCCCGAAGGACGTCCCACCCTCAGCCCCAGCATTTT
CASSPRRTSHPQPQHF
>NA|TRBJ1-1|TRBV9|NA
TGTGCCAGCAGCGCCACCGGGACGGTGAACACTGAAGCTTTCTTT
CASSATGTVNTEAFF
>NA|TRBJ2-1|TRBV5-1|NA
TGCGCCAGCAGCTTGACGATTAGCTCCTACAATGAGCAGTTCTTC
CASSLTISSYNEQFF
>NA|TRBJ1-5|TRBV3-1/TRBV3-2|NA
TGTGCCAGCAGCCACTCGCAGCGGGATCAGCCCCAGCATTTT
CASSHSQRDQPQHF
>NA|TRBJ2-3|TRBV19|NA
TGTGCCAGTAGTATCCACAAGCGGGATACGCAGTATTTT
CASSIHKRDTQYF
>NA|TRBJ1-5|TRBV6-1|NA
TGTGCCAGCAGTGAAGGGACCGGGGGCAATCAGCCCCAGCATTTT
CASSEGTGGNQPQHF
>NA|TRBJ1-2|TRBV5-4|NA
TGTGCCAGCAGCTCGACAGGACACTATGGCTACACCTTC
CASSSTGHYGYTF
>NA|TRBJ2-1|TRBV24-1|NA
TGTGCCACCAGTGGGGATTACTACAATGAGCAGTTCTTC
CATSGDYYNEQFF
>TRBD1|TRBJ1-4|TRBV5-1|few
TGCGCCAGCAAGGGGGCACCTAATGAAAAACTGTTTTTT
CASKGAPNEKLFF
>NA|TRBJ1-1|TRBV6-5|NA
TGTGCCAGCAGCGGCTCTGTCGCTGAAGCTTTCTTT
CASSGSVAEAFF
>NA|TRBJ1-2|TRBV5-6|NA
TGTGCCAGCATCTTAAGGACCACAGCTAACTATGGCTACACCTTC
CASILRTTANYGYTF
>NA|TRBJ1-5|TRBV6-5|NA
TGTGCCAGCCGCGTCGGCCTTAGCAATCAGCCCCAGCATTTT
CASRVGLSNQPQHF
>TRBD2|TRBJ2-3|TRBV5-1|NA
TGCGCCAGCAGCGTTAGCGGGGCGGGCACAGATACGCAGTATTTT
CASSVSGAGTDTQYF
>NA|TRBJ2-5|TRBV7-9|NA
TGTGCCAGCAGCTTAGCGGGGGGCTCAGAGACCCAGTACTTC
CASSLAGGSETQYF
>NA|TRBJ2-1|TRBV12-5|NA
TGTGCTAGTGGTCCCGGGCCGGGGGAGCAGTTCTTC
CASGPGPGEQFF
>NA|TRBJ2-2|TRBV24-1|NA
TGTGCCACCAGTGACTGGTTCGAGGCCGGGGAGCTGTTTTTT
CATSDWFEAGELFF